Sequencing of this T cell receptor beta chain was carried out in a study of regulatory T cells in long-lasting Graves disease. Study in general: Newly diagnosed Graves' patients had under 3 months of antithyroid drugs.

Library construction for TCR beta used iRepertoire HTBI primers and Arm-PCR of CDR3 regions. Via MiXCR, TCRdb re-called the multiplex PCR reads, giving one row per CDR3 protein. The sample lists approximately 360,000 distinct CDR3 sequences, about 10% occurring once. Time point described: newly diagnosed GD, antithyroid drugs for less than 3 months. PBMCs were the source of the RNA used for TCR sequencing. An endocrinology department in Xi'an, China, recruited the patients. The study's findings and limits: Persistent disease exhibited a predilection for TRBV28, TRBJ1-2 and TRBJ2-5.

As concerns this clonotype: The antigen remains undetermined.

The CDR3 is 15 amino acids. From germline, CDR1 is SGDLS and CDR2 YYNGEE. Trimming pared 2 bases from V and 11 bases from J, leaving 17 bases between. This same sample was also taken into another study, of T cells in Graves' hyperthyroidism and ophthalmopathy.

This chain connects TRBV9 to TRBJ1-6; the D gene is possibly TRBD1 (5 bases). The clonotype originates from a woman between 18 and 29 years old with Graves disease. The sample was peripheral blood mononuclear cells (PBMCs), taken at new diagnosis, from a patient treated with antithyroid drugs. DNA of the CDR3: TGTGCCAGCAGCGTCGAGGGGATCACCCGGGCACCCCTCCACTTT. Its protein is CASSVEGITRAPLHF.